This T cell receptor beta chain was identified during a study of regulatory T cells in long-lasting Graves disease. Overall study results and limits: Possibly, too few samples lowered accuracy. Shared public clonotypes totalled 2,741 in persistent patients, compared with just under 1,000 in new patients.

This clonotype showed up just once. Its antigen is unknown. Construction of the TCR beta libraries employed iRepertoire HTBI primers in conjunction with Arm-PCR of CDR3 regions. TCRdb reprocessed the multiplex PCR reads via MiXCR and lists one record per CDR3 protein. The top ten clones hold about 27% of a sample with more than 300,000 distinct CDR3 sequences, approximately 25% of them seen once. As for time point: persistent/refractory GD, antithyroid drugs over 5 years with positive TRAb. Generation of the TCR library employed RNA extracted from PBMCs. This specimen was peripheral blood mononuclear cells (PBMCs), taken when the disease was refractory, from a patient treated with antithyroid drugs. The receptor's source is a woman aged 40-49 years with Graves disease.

CDR3 in DNA: TGTGCCAGCAGCATATTGACCCAGCCCCAGCATTTT. The encoded protein is CASSILTQPQHF. The gene calls are TRBV5-8 and TRBJ1-5, with D hard to call. The CDR3 runs to 12 residues. V lost 4 bases, J lost 7 bases, and 9 bases lay in between. Germline V lookup: CDR1 SGHTS, CDR2 YDEGEE. The whole variable domain, filled in from reference TRBV5-8 and TRBJ1-5, reads EAGVTQSPTHLIKTRGQQATLRCSPISGHTSVYWYQQALGLGLQFLLWYDEGEERNRGNFPPRFSGRQFPNYSSELNVNALELEDSALYLCASSILTQPQHFGDGTRLSIL.